This TCR beta chain was sequenced in a study of monozygotic twins with inflammatory bowel disease. TCRdb reprocessed the 5' RACE reads and stores each CDR3 protein as one record, lacking DNA. The listing records 160,000 or so distinct CDR3 sequences. Germline assignment: CDR1 LGHDT and CDR2 YNNKEL (reference sequence). The CDR3 runs 13 residues. A word on this clonotype: Its specificity is not known.

Study-level findings and limits: Variability may have been added to patient repertoires by differing immunosuppressive treatments.

The chain recombines TRBV3-1 with TRBJ2-7; TCRdb's D gene call, TRBD1, goes unchecked for lack of DNA. The receptor was derived from a human donor with ulcerative colitis or Crohn's disease, or a healthy co-twin of an affected twin (not recorded which). Sequencing was carried out using blood. Here the CDR3 reads CASRHGATYEQYF.